These 8 T cell receptor beta chains were all obtained from the same sample, sequenced in a study of Tregs in tolerant kidney transplant recipients. Using immunoSEQ multiplex PCR, the repertoire was profiled, and TCRdb retains in-frame clones only, with some absent. Its clone listing holds 30,000 to 35,000 clones. The sample in question was CD8+ T cells from blood, obtained before the transplant. The receptors come from a human donor who received a combined kidney and bone marrow transplant.

Regarding this clone: The read stops 3 residues short of the end of the CDR3; the missing end is completed from the germline J gene. V and J are TRBV6-2 or TRBV6-3 and TRBJ1-5; 11 nucleotides match TRBD1. V shed 2 bases, J shed 6 bases, and the junction held 6 bases outside the gene matches. The CDR3 totals 16 residues. Germline lookup yields CDR1 MNHEY and CDR2 SVGEGT. The sequenced part of the CDR3 DNA is TGTGCCAGCAGTTACCCAGGACAGGGGGCAGGTCAGCCC. Translating gives CASSYPGQGAGQP. The full CDR3 is CASSYPGQGAGQPQHF.

With respect to this clone: The read comes to an end 3 residues before the CDR3 does, leaving the germline J gene to fill in the end. The chain recombines TRBV5-4 with TRBJ2-7, with D perhaps matching TRBD1 (5 bases). The CDR3 has 14 residues. V shed 0 bases and J shed 3 bases, with 10 bases lying between them. Germline CDR1 reads SGHNT; CDR2 reads YYREEE (reference sequence). CDR3 region: CASSLAGIHYEQYF. The sequenced CDR3 bases are TGTGCCAGCAGCTTGGCAGGGATCCACTACGAG.

As concerns this clone: Coverage ceases 3 residues before the CDR3 finishes, and the germline J gene fills in the end. The chain links TRBV7-9 to TRBJ2-1; 8 positions match TRBD1. From germline, CDR1 is SEHNR and CDR2 FQNEAQ (reference sequence). V was clipped by 5 bases and J by 7 bases; unmatched bases: 10. The CDR3 consists of 15 residues. CDR3 protein: CASSPPRTGSNEQFF. CDR3 bases read: TGTGCCAGCAGCCCGCCCAGGACAGGGTCGAATGAG. The complete variable domain, with remaining parts taken from reference TRBV7-9 and TRBJ2-1, reads DTGVSQNPRHKITKRGQNVTFRCDPISEHNRLYWYRQTLGQGPEFLTYFQNEAQLEKSRLLSDRFSAERPKGSFSTLEIQRTEQGDSAMYLCASSPPRTGSNEQFFGPGTRLTVL.

About this clone: The read comes to an end 3 residues before the CDR3 does, leaving the germline J gene to fill in the end. The V and J genes are TRBV6-1 and TRBJ1-4; D is possibly TRBD1 (5 bases). The germline gives CDR1 MNHNS, CDR2 SASEGT. Between the trimmed V and J ends, which lost 1 base and 8 bases, there was a span of 11 bases. The CDR3 totals 14 residues. The part of the CDR3 DNA that was read is TGTGCCAGCAGTGAAGTCGTGGAGGGGGAAAAA. Its translation: CASSEVVEGEK. The entire CDR3 is CASSEVVEGEKLFF.

Notes on this clone: The read is 3 residues too short to cover the CDR3 end, so that end is filled in from the germline J gene. The chain carries TRBV2 and TRBJ2-1; 11 bases are a match to TRBD2. V lost 3 bases to trimming and J lost 0 bases; unmatched junction nucleotides: 4. Germline V gene lookup returns CDR1 SNHLY and CDR2 FYNNEI. There are 17 residues in the CDR3. The CDR3 loop reads CASSDGLAGGSYNEQFF. CDR3 DNA, as far as it was read: TGTGCCAGCAGTGACGGCCTAGCGGGGGGCTCCTACAATGAG.

Remarks on this clone: The read halts 3 residues ahead of the CDR3 end, with the missing end drawn from the germline J gene. V and J are TRBV6-2 or TRBV6-3 and TRBJ1-1; 7 nucleotides agree with TRBD1. This CDR3 comprises 14 residues. V lost 6 bases and J lost 1; bases outside the gene matches: 5. Germline-derived CDR1 and CDR2 are MNHEY and SVGEGT. The CDR3 region is CASRGTARNTEAFF. The CDR3 DNA, read in part, is TGTGCCAGCAGAGGGACAGCTAGGAACACTGAA.

About this clone: The read terminates 3 residues before the CDR3 end, so the remaining end is supplied by the germline J gene. The gene calls are TRBV19 and TRBJ2-7, with D maybe TRBD2 (6 bases). V shed 4 bases and J shed 0 bases, with 13 bases lying between them. The CDR3 extends over 15 amino acids. Per germline, CDR1 LNHDA and CDR2 SQIVND (reference sequence). The sequenced part of the CDR3 DNA is TGTGCCAGTAGTACTACCGGGACTCCCTCCTACGAG. It encodes CASSTTGTPSYE. The complete CDR3 reads CASSTTGTPSYEQYF.

As for this clone: The CDR3 is cut off 3 residues early in the read; its end comes from the germline J gene. Other DNA variants within this sample encode the same CDR3. The gene calls are TRBV13 and TRBJ2-1; TRBD1 aligns across 9 bases. CDR1 is PRHDT, CDR2 FYEKMQ, per germline (reference sequence). The CDR3 spans 16 residues. Trimming cost V 5 bases and J 0 bases; bases outside gene matches: 5. The covered CDR3 bases are TGTGCCAGCAGCCCACAGGGGGCTGGCTCCTACAATGAG. Encoded protein: CASSPQGAGSYNE. The entire CDR3 protein reads CASSPQGAGSYNEQFF. The whole variable domain, remainder taken from reference TRBV13 and TRBJ2-1, is AAGVIQSPRHLIKEKRETATLKCYPIPRHDTVYWYQQGPGQDPQFLISFYEKMQSDKGSIPDRFSAQQFSDYHSELNMSSLELGDSALYFCASSPQGAGSYNEQFFGPGTRLTVL.